The entry that follows covers one T cell receptor beta chain sequence. CDR1 SQVTM and CDR2 ANQGSEA come from the germline V gene. The CDR3 spans 14 residues. The germline V and J ends were trimmed by 5 bases and 4 bases, with 16 bases remaining between them. The record originates from a study of shared clonotypes between healthy human individuals. Some clones are missing from TCRdb's copy, which holds only in-frame ones; the method was immunoSEQ multiplex PCR. The sample records around 340,000 clones, more than 60% being singletons. The genes are TRBV29-1 and TRBJ2-3; D remains ambiguous. The clonotype comes from a man aged 25 to 45 in good health. Sequences were obtained from memory CD4+ T cells sorted from blood. Subset given: CD45RA-negative fraction. DNA for the CDR3: TGCAGCGTTAACGGAATGGGCGGATCAGATACGCAGTATTTT. Translated, it gives CSVNGMGGSDTQYF.